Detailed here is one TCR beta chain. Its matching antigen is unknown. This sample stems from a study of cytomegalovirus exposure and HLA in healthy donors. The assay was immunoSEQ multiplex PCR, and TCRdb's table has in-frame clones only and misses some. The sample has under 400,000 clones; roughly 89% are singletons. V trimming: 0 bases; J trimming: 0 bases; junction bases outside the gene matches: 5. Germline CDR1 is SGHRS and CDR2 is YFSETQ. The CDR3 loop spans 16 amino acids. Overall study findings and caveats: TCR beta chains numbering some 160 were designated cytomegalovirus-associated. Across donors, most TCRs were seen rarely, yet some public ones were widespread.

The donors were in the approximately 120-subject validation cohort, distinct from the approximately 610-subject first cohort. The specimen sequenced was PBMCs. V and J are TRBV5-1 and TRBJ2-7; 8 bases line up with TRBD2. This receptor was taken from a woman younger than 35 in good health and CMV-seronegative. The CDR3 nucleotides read TGCGCCAGCAGCTTGGCCCGTAGCGGGAACTCCTACGAGCAGTACTTC. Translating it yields CASSLARSGNSYEQYF. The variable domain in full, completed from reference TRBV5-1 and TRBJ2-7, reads KAGVTQTPRYLIKTRGQQVTLSCSPISGHRSVSWYQQTPGQGLQFLFEYFSETQRNKGNFPGRFSGRQFSNSRSEMNVSTLELGDSALYLCASSLARSGNSYEQYFGPGTRLTVT.